These 31 T cell receptor beta chains originate from one sample sequenced in a study of technical replicates of blood from four donors. Here immunoSEQ multiplex PCR was the method, and the copy in TCRdb shows in-frame clones only, minus some. The sample gives 99,000 or so clones, 95% of which show up once; 0.21% is in the top ten. The sample was T cells isolated from PBMCs. These receptor sequences come from a human donor in good health.

The rearrangement links TRBV29-1 to TRBJ2-1, with D possibly matching TRBD1 (5 bases). V dropped 5 bases and J dropped 7 bases, with 9 bases sitting between them. The CDR3 contains 11 residues. Germline CDR1 and CDR2: SQVTM and ANQGSEA. CDR3 sequence reads: CSVRGLNEQFF. Here the CDR3 DNA reads TGCAGCGTTAGGGGTCTGAATGAGCAGTTCTTC.

This clone showed up just once. The chain has TRBV28 and TRBJ2-7; 7 bases are a match to TRBD2. Unmatched junction bases numbered 14, after V lost 4 bases and J lost 5 bases. The germline gives CDR1 MDHEN, CDR2 SYDVKM. CDR3 length: 16 residues. The CDR3, as DNA: TGTGCCAGCAGTTCCCCCTGGGGAGGGACGCTGCACGAGCAGTACTTC. It encodes CASSSPWGGTLHEQYF. Variable domain in full (rest from reference TRBV28 and TRBJ2-7): DVKVTQSSRYLVKRTGEKVFLECVQDMDHENMFWYRQDPGLGLRLIYFSYDVKMKEKGDIPEGYSVSREKKERFSLILESASTNQTSMYLCASSSPWGGTLHEQYFGPGTRLTVT.

V usage is TRBV6-1 and J usage is TRBJ2-3, with unresolved D. V lost 8 bases, J lost 3 bases, and 18 bases lay in between. Germline CDR1 MNHNS, CDR2 SASEGT. The CDR3 contains 15 residues. CDR3 amino acids: CASGVGPLDTDTQYF. The CDR3, as DNA: TGTGCCAGCGGAGTGGGTCCTCTTGATACAGATACGCAGTATTTT.

This clone showed up just a few times. The V call is TRBV2, the J call TRBJ2-1; 8 positions agree with TRBD2. V trimming: 4 bases; J trimming: 9 bases; junction bases outside the gene matches: 5. Germline V gene data show CDR1 as SNHLY and CDR2 as FYNNEI. The CDR3 runs to 13 residues. In DNA, the CDR3 is TGTGCCAGCAGTGGCGGGAGGTACGGTGAGCAGTTCTTC. As protein: CASSGGRYGEQFF.

V and J are TRBV7-3 and TRBJ2-3, with D tentatively TRBD2 (6 bases). This CDR3 region has 15 residues. Per the germline V gene, CDR1 is SGHTA and CDR2 is FQGTGA. The V gene lost 1 base and the J gene lost 4 bases, with 12 bases spanning the gap. CDR3 in amino acids: CASSLMGGEADTQYF. For the CDR3, the DNA is TGTGCCAGCAGCTTAATGGGCGGGGAGGCAGATACGCAGTATTTT.

This clone was detected only once. V and J are TRBV7-8 and TRBJ2-3; 9 positions agree with TRBD2. CDR3 length: 15 residues. V lost 1 base, J lost 2 bases, and 1 base stayed unmatched. Germline loops: CDR1 SGHVS, CDR2 FQNEAQ. As DNA, the CDR3 is TGTGCCAGCAGCTTAGTAGCGGGAGACACAGATACGCAGTATTTT. Translation: CASSLVAGDTDTQYF. The entire variable domain, with the rest obtained from reference TRBV7-8 and TRBJ2-3, is as follows: GAGVSQSPRYKVAKRGQDVALRCDPISGHVSLFWYQQALGQGPEFLTYFQNEAQLDKSGLPSDRFFAERPEGSVSTLKIQRTQQEDSAVYLCASSLVAGDTDTQYFGPGTRLTVL.

This clone occurred once. The rearrangement links TRBV4-1 to TRBJ2-3, with TRBD2 identical over 8 bases. J lost 9 bases, V lost 1 base, and 6 bases had no gene match. This CDR3 spans 14 amino acids. Germline CDR1 reads MGHRA; CDR2 reads YSYEKL. The DNA for the CDR3 is TGCGCCAGCAGCCAAGTGCCTACTAGCGGCACGCAGTATTTT. It codes for CASSQVPTSGTQYF.

The chain combines TRBV7-9 with TRBJ1-1; D perhaps matches TRBD1 (6 bases). Looked up from germline, CDR1 is SEHNR and CDR2 is FQNEAQ (reference sequence). This CDR3 has 17 residues. With 5 bases removed from V and 4 bases from J, the gap between germline ends came to 23 bases. This CDR3 is CASSIPGTNLPGTEAFF. The CDR3 coding sequence is TGTGCCAGCAGCATTCCCGGGACAAACCTCCCGGGCACTGAAGCTTTCTTT.

This chain links TRBV19 with TRBJ2-7; no clear D. This CDR3 spans 13 amino acids. The germline CDR1 and CDR2 sequences are LNHDA and SQIVND (reference sequence). Trimming pared 4 bases from V and 0 bases from J, leaving 7 bases between. The CDR3, as DNA: TGTGCCAGTAGTACGGGTAGCTCCTACGAGCAGTACTTC. Protein: CASSTGSSYEQYF.

The chain employs TRBV30 and TRBJ2-2; 8 bases are shared with TRBD2. Trimming at V came to 2 bases and at J to 5 bases, leaving 4 bases not matched to a gene. The CDR3 extends over 14 amino acids. The V gene's germline CDR1 is GTSNPN and CDR2 SVGIG (reference sequence). The CDR3 is CAWSSGLATGELFF. CDR3 DNA: TGTGCCTGGAGTAGTGGACTAGCTACCGGGGAGCTGTTTTTT.

The chain has TRBV28 and TRBJ1-5, with D tentatively TRBD1 (6 bases). The CDR3 is 15 amino acids. V lost 8 bases and J lost 0, with 14 bases in between. CDR1 is MDHEN, CDR2 SYDVKM, per germline. The CDR3 spells CASGGTLYSNQPQHF. CDR3 DNA: TGTGCCAGCGGTGGGACACTTTATAGCAATCAGCCCCAGCATTTT. The variable domain in full, with the rest retrieved from reference TRBV28 and TRBJ1-5, is DVKVTQSSRYLVKRTGEKVFLECVQDMDHENMFWYRQDPGLGLRLIYFSYDVKMKEKGDIPEGYSVSREKKERFSLILESASTNQTSMYLCASGGTLYSNQPQHFGDGTRLSIL.

This clone was seen a single time. This chain links TRBV27 with TRBJ1-5; D gene uncertain. V was cut by 2 bases and J by 0 bases, with 5 bases left in between. Per germline, CDR1 MNHEY and CDR2 SMNVEV (reference sequence). The CDR3 runs to 14 residues. CDR3 sequence: CASSLLDSNQPQHF. The CDR3 bases are TGTGCCAGCAGTTTACTAGATAGCAATCAGCCCCAGCATTTT.

Only one count was recorded for this clone. The J gene is TRBJ1-1, the V gene TRBV5-1; D uncertain. Germline values: CDR1 SGHRS, CDR2 YFSETQ. V shed 2 bases and J shed 2 bases, with 16 bases lying between them. This CDR3 region has 16 residues. The chain's CDR3 is CASSFVALVSNTEAFF. The CDR3 nucleotides are TGCGCCAGCAGCTTCGTGGCTTTGGTCTCCAACACTGAAGCTTTCTTT.

The chain employs TRBV10-3 and TRBJ2-7, with TRBD2 matching 11 bases. V shed 2 bases and J 2 bases; nucleotides not matched to a gene: 5. This CDR3 contains 16 residues. Germline V gene data show CDR1 as ENHRY and CDR2 as SYGVKD. The CDR3 sequence is CAISELAGGTAYEQYF. CDR3 in DNA: TGTGCCATCAGTGAGCTAGCGGGAGGAACAGCCTACGAGCAGTACTTC.

The genes are TRBV29-1 and TRBJ2-5, with 9 bases identical to TRBD2. The V gene end was trimmed by 8 bases and the J gene end by 8 bases; junction bases not matched to a gene: 15. The CDR3 is 14 amino acids. Per the germline V gene, CDR1 is SQVTM and CDR2 is ANQGSEA. The CDR3 sequence is CSFGAGGSEGTQYF. CDR3 coding DNA: TGCAGCTTTGGAGCGGGGGGCTCCGAGGGCACCCAGTACTTC. Full variable domain (remainder filled in from reference TRBV29-1 and TRBJ2-5): SAVISQKPSRDICQRGTSLTIQCQVDSQVTMMFWYRQQPGQSLTLIATANQGSEATYESGFVIDKFPISRPNLTFSTLTVSNMSPEDSSIYLCSFGAGGSEGTQYFGPGTRLLVL.

The chain links TRBV6-5 to TRBJ2-7, with a weak D call TRBD2 (6 bases). Trimming cost V 8 bases and J 3 bases, with 11 bases left between them. The CDR3 is 12 amino acids. Germline V gene data show CDR1 as MNHEY and CDR2 as SVGAGI. CDR3 region: CASGGSVYEQYF. The CDR3 bases are TGTGCCAGCGGGGGGAGCGTCTACGAGCAGTACTTC.

The chain has TRBV4-1 and TRBJ1-2; D not resolved. V was shortened by 0 bases and J by 4 bases, with 6 bases between the two germline ends. This CDR3 has 13 amino acids. Germline lookup yields CDR1 MGHRA and CDR2 YSYEKL. In DNA form, the CDR3 reads TGCGCCAGCAGCCAAGAACCGGTCTATGGCTACACCTTC. Its translation is CASSQEPVYGYTF.

This rearrangement joins TRBV7-6 to TRBJ2-2, with D possibly TRBD2 on 6 matching bases. V lost 0 bases and J 6 bases, leaving 14 bases between the germline ends. Germline CDR1 and CDR2: SGHVS and FNYEAQ. CDR3 length: 16 amino acids. The CDR3 region has the DNA TGTGCCAGCAGCTTAGCGGGCGGGGAGCATGCCGGGGAGCTGTTTTTT. Translating it yields CASSLAGGEHAGELFF.

This chain uses TRBV7-9 with TRBJ2-7, with TRBD2 matching over 8 bases. Germline CDR1 and CDR2: SEHNR and FQNEAQ (reference sequence). V trimming: 4 bases; J trimming: 6 bases; junction bases outside the gene matches: 5. CDR3 size: 13 residues. The CDR3 protein is CASSSGLVSEQYF. CDR3 nucleotide sequence: TGTGCCAGCAGCTCGGGACTAGTTTCCGAGCAGTACTTC.

The rearrangement joins TRBV28 to TRBJ1-2; TRBD1 agrees at 12 bases. The germline V gene has CDR1 MDHEN and CDR2 SYDVKM. With V trimmed by 5 bases and J by 8 bases, 6 bases remained unmatched. This CDR3 has 14 amino acids. The CDR3 DNA reads TGTGCCAGCAGTACGGGACAGGGGGCAAGAGGCTACACCTTC. Amino acids: CASSTGQGARGYTF.

V is TRBV19 and J is TRBJ2-1; 9 nucleotides align to TRBD2. This CDR3 contains 15 residues. The germline gives CDR1 LNHDA, CDR2 SQIVND (reference sequence). V gave up 3 bases and J gave up 4 bases; unmatched junction bases: 4. This CDR3 is CASSMPGLAYNEQFF. The CDR3 region has the DNA TGTGCCAGTAGTATGCCGGGACTAGCATACAATGAGCAGTTCTTC.

With respect to this clone: A junction boundary mismatches the germline segment, possibly from a read error. The rearrangement links TRBV7-7 to TRBJ2-1, with TRBD1 matching 10 bases. This CDR3 is built from 15 residues. Germline values: CDR1 SSHAT, CDR2 FNYEAQ (reference sequence). The CDR3 bases are TGTGCTAGCAGCCGGACAGGGGGGTCCTACAATGAGCAGTTCTTC. This translates into CASSRTGGSYNEQFF.

V and J are TRBV2 and TRBJ2-1; 8 bases align to TRBD2. Germline lookup yields CDR1 SNHLY and CDR2 FYNNEI. The CDR3 is 15 residues long. Trimming took 6 bases from V and 4 from J; bases not matched to a gene: 8. CDR3 in DNA: TGTGCCAGCAGCCAGGAGGGGACTAGGTACAATGAGCAGTTCTTC. The encoded protein is CASSQEGTRYNEQFF.

This chain joins TRBV6-6 and TRBJ2-7, with D tentatively TRBD1 (6 bases). Germline V gives CDR1 MNHNY, CDR2 SVGAGI (reference sequence). This CDR3 contains 14 residues. V dropped 2 bases and J dropped 0 bases, with 8 bases sitting between them. The CDR3, as DNA: TGTGCCAGCAGTTACGGGGGCACCTCCTACGAGCAGTACTTC. Translating gives CASSYGGTSYEQYF.

CDR3 sequence (DNA): TGTGCCAGCAGTCCGGGACTAGCGGAAACAGATACGCAGTATTTT. It is translated as CASSPGLAETDTQYF. V and J are TRBV6-4 and TRBJ2-3, with 11 bases lining up with TRBD2. Germline CDR1 is MRHNA and CDR2 is SNTAGT. V lost 5 bases and J lost 3; bases outside the gene matches: 4. The CDR3 runs to 15 residues.

This chain links TRBV2 with TRBJ1-1, with D uncertain. Germline V gene sequence: CDR1 SNHLY, CDR2 FYNNEI. V lost 7 bases, J lost 4 bases, and 16 bases lay in between. CDR3 size: 14 residues. This CDR3 reads CASTPDRRATEAFF. CDR3 bases: TGTGCCAGCACCCCCGATCGGAGGGCCACTGAAGCTTTCTTT.

This rearrangement joins TRBV4-1 to TRBJ1-5; D gene uncertain. Germline V gene data show CDR1 as MGHRA and CDR2 as YSYEKL. The ends were cut back, 1 base at V and 2 bases at J, with 12 bases in the middle. The CDR3 has 16 residues. CDR3 in amino acids: CASSQATGVGNQPQHF. Written as DNA, the CDR3 is TGCGCCAGCAGCCAAGCTACCGGTGTCGGCAATCAGCCCCAGCATTTT.

This clone was seen a handful of times. The chain joins TRBV10-1 to TRBJ2-7; 7 bases line up with TRBD1. The V gene's germline CDR1 is WNHNN and CDR2 SYGVQD (reference sequence). Unmatched junction bases numbered 15, after V lost 6 bases and J lost 13 bases. This CDR3 contains 13 residues. The CDR3 bases are TGCGCCAGCAGCGGACCGACCGGGACAGTCGTCTACTTC. It yields the protein CASSGPTGTVVYF.

This clone was recorded once. The chain carries TRBV28 and TRBJ2-7, with D possibly being TRBD2 (6 bases). The CDR3 has 14 residues. Trimming stripped 5 bases from V and 2 bases from J, with 13 bases between. Germline V CDR1 and CDR2: MDHEN, SYDVKM. CDR3 sequence: CASSPPTRTYEQYF. The DNA for the CDR3 is TGTGCCAGCAGTCCTCCGACTAGAACCTACGAGCAGTACTTC.

The chain employs TRBV9 and TRBJ2-2, with 7 bases that match TRBD2. The length of the CDR3 is 16 residues. V lost 2 bases to trimming and J lost 6 bases; unmatched junction nucleotides: 10. Germline V gene data show CDR1 as SGDLS and CDR2 as YYNGEE. CDR3 in DNA: TGTGCCAGCAGCGTTGCTGGACTAGATTGGGCCGGGGAGCTGTTTTTT. Translation: CASSVAGLDWAGELFF.

The chain couples TRBV27 to TRBJ2-3; no clear D. CDR3 length: 13 amino acids. The V gene's germline CDR1 is MNHEY and CDR2 SMNVEV (reference sequence). Trimming removed 4 bases from V and 3 bases from J, with 8 bases in between. CDR3 in DNA: TGTGCCAGCAGTTCTACTATAACAGATACGCAGTATTTT. As protein: CASSSTITDTQYF.